The 25 T cell receptor beta chains listed next were all sequenced from one sample in a study of chemoradiotherapy in HPV16-positive cancers. Produced via immunoSEQ multiplex PCR; TCRdb's table is partial and in-frame only. Of 11,000 or so clones in the sample, roughly three quarters were seen once. Sample acquisition took place from a patient who underwent chemoradiotherapy. The source is a human donor with HPV-associated anogenital cancer.

The V and J genes are TRBV4-1 and TRBJ2-5, with D possibly being TRBD2 (6 bases). Trimming cost V 2 bases and J 1 base, with 14 bases left between them. This CDR3 is 16 amino acids long. Germline V lookup: CDR1 MGHRA, CDR2 YSYEKL. CDR3 protein: CASSQRMRDLQETQYF. The DNA for the CDR3 is TGCGCCAGCAGCCAACGTATGCGGGACCTCCAAGAGACCCAGTACTTC.

V usage is TRBV2 and J usage is TRBJ2-6; no clear D. V was cut by 6 bases and J by 0 bases, with 9 bases left in between. This CDR3 is 15 amino acids long. Germline CDR1 SNHLY, CDR2 FYNNEI. CDR3 bases: TGTGCCAGCAGCGCAACCCTCTCTGGGGCCAACGTCCTGACTTTC. It translates to CASSATLSGANVLTF.

This sequence joins TRBV27 and TRBJ2-1; D is unresolved. Between the trimmed V and J ends, which lost 0 bases and 10 bases, there was a span of 19 bases. The CDR3 has 16 amino acids. Germline V gene sequence: CDR1 MNHEY, CDR2 SMNVEV (reference sequence). The CDR3 protein is CASSLSKGFGLIEQFF. In nucleotides, the CDR3 is TGTGCCAGCAGTTTATCCAAGGGATTTGGTCTCATCGAGCAGTTCTTC.

V gene TRBV7-2 combines with J gene TRBJ1-3; D gene uncertain. Germline lookup yields CDR1 SGHTA and CDR2 FQGNSA. Trimming left V 5 bases short and J 2 bases short, with 7 bases between. CDR3 length: 13 amino acids. CDR3 protein: CASSPSPGNTIYF. CDR3 bases: TGTGCCAGCAGCCCTTCGCCTGGAAACACCATATATTTT.

The chain joins TRBV5-1 to TRBJ1-6, with D possibly TRBD1 on 5 matching bases. This CDR3 is built from 17 residues. Germline V gene sequence: CDR1 SGHRS, CDR2 YFSETQ. V was cut by 0 bases and J by 6 bases, with 16 bases left in between. CDR3 loop: CASSLGSRAARNSPLHF. In DNA form, the CDR3 reads TGCGCCAGCAGCTTGGGTAGCAGGGCCGCGCGTAATTCACCCCTCCACTTT.

This sequence joins TRBV5-1 and TRBJ1-1; D not certain. Germline V CDR1 and CDR2: SGHRS, YFSETQ. The CDR3 consists of 15 residues. V was cut by 0 bases and J by 0 bases, with 9 bases left in between. DNA for the CDR3: TGCGCCAGCAGCTTGGTTACGGGAATGAACACTGAAGCTTTCTTT. Translating it yields CASSLVTGMNTEAFF.

The V call is TRBV7-9, the J call TRBJ1-5, with unresolved D. V dropped 5 bases and J dropped 2 bases, with 16 bases sitting between them. Looked up from germline, CDR1 is SEHNR and CDR2 is FQNEAQ (reference sequence). The CDR3 totals 16 residues. The CDR3 spells CASSLTGGGGNQPQHF. As DNA, the CDR3 is TGTGCCAGCAGCCTAACGGGAGGAGGTGGCAATCAGCCCCAGCATTTT.

The J gene is TRBJ2-1, the V gene TRBV6-5; 7 bases align to TRBD2. CDR1 and CDR2 from the germline V gene are MNHEY and SVGAGI. CDR3 length: 12 residues. The trim removed 6 bases at V and 8 bases at J, leaving 4 bases unmatched. In nucleotides, the CDR3 is TGTGCCAGCAGCCCGGGGAGGGATGAGCAGTTCTTC. Its translation is CASSPGRDEQFF.

The rearrangement links TRBV5-4 to TRBJ2-3; 8 bases agree with TRBD2. V shed 4 bases, J shed 4 bases, and the junction held 8 bases outside the gene matches. The CDR3 covers 15 residues. The germline CDR1 and CDR2 sequences are SGHNT and YYREEE (reference sequence). The CDR3 nucleotides read TGTGCCAGCAGCCCCGGGGGGGCCATTGCAGATACGCAGTATTTT. It codes for CASSPGGAIADTQYF.

The chain recombines TRBV9 with TRBJ2-1, with 9 nucleotides matching TRBD1. V was pared by 4 bases and J by 2 bases, with 4 bases of the junction left unmatched. From germline, CDR1 is SGDLS and CDR2 YYNGEE. This CDR3 region has 15 residues. CDR3 DNA: TGTGCCAGCAGCTCCGGGACAGGGACCTACAATGAGCAGTTCTTC. Residues: CASSSGTGTYNEQFF.

The chain joins TRBV5-1 to TRBJ1-6, with no clear D. Trimming removed 4 bases from V and 7 bases from J, with 18 bases in between. The CDR3 sequence is 16 residues long. Germline values: CDR1 SGHRS, CDR2 YFSETQ. The DNA for the CDR3 is TGCGCCAGCAGCCCCGAAGCCGGGCCTGAGAATTCACCCCTCCACTTT. This encodes CASSPEAGPENSPLHF.

This chain joins TRBV6-1 and TRBJ1-5, with 11 nucleotides matching TRBD1. This CDR3 has 15 residues. J lost 6 bases, V lost 5 bases, and 6 bases had no gene match. Germline CDR1 reads MNHNS; CDR2 reads SASEGT. The CDR3 spells CASSPGQGDPQPQHF. DNA of the CDR3: TGTGCCAGCAGTCCGGGACAGGGGGACCCTCAGCCCCAGCATTTT.

V and J are TRBV6-6 and TRBJ2-3; no clear D. V was shortened by 3 bases and J by 2 bases, with 12 bases between the two germline ends. CDR1 is MNHNY and CDR2 is SVGAGI in the germline V gene (reference sequence). The CDR3 sequence is 15 residues long. The CDR3 is CASSYVVQITDTQYF. Written as DNA, the CDR3 is TGTGCCAGCAGTTATGTCGTGCAGATCACAGATACGCAGTATTTT.

The rearrangement links TRBV7-3 to TRBJ2-5; D is possibly TRBD1 or TRBD2 (6 bases each). Germline V CDR1 and CDR2: SGHTA, FQGTGA. CDR3 length: 16 residues. V was shortened by 4 bases and J by 5 bases, with 20 bases between the two germline ends. The CDR3 DNA reads as TGTGCCAGCAGCTCCGGAGGGGCCAGGGGTGCGGAGACCCAGTACTTC. This codes for CASSSGGARGAETQYF.

The chain is built from TRBV29-1 and TRBJ2-1; D ambiguous. The germline V and J ends were trimmed by 4 bases and 5 bases, with 9 bases remaining between them. The germline V gene has CDR1 SQVTM and CDR2 ANQGSEA. The CDR3 is made up of 12 amino acids. The CDR3 spells CSVVSLNNEQFF. The CDR3 bases are TGCAGCGTTGTCTCCCTTAACAATGAGCAGTTCTTC.

V gene TRBV29-1 combines with J gene TRBJ2-1; no reliable D call. V gave up 3 bases and J gave up 8 bases, with 17 bases separating them. The CDR3 spans 14 residues. Germline V gene data show CDR1 as SQVTM and CDR2 as ANQGSEA. CDR3 in amino acids: CSVEAPGLKDEQFF. The CDR3 DNA is TGCAGCGTTGAGGCACCGGGTCTGAAGGATGAGCAGTTCTTC.

The chain joins TRBV6-1 to TRBJ1-4, with TRBD1 as a possible D gene (5 bases). The CDR3 is made up of 16 amino acids. Germline CDR1 is MNHNS and CDR2 is SASEGT. Trimming removed 0 bases at V and 1 base at J, with 9 bases between. The CDR3 DNA is TGTGCCAGCAGTGAAGCAGCAGGGTTAACTAATGAAAAACTGTTTTTT. Its protein product is CASSEAAGLTNEKLFF.

This clone was seen a few times. The chain is built from TRBV4-3 and TRBJ1-6; 10 nucleotides align to TRBD1. Germline V gene lookup returns CDR1 LGHNA and CDR2 YSLEER. Trimming at V came to 4 bases and at J to 10 bases, leaving 7 bases not matched to a gene. The CDR3 has 15 residues. The CDR3 reads CASSRGQGVGSPLHF. CDR3 DNA sequence: TGCGCCAGCAGCCGCGGACAGGGGGTAGGGTCACCCCTCCACTTT.

This chain uses TRBV5-1 with TRBJ2-6; D unclear. Germline V CDR1 and CDR2: SGHRS, YFSETQ. This CDR3 has 16 residues. With 3 bases removed from V and 1 base from J, the gap between germline ends came to 11 bases. DNA for the CDR3: TGCGCCAGCAGCTGGACGTTCGGATCTGGGGCCAACGTCCTGACTTTC. This encodes CASSWTFGSGANVLTF.

This clone was detected only once. V is TRBV28 and J is TRBJ2-4; no clear D. The CDR3 sequence is 13 residues long. Trimming left V 2 bases short and J 4 bases short, with 6 bases between. The germline gives CDR1 MDHEN, CDR2 SYDVKM. In DNA, the CDR3 is TGTGCCAGCAGTTTAGGGCAGAAAAACATTCAGTACTTC. It yields the protein CASSLGQKNIQYF.

The gene calls are TRBV10-3 and TRBJ1-3; D remains ambiguous. CDR3 length: 16 residues. Trimming stripped 0 bases from V and 0 bases from J, with 9 bases between. CDR1 is ENHRY, CDR2 SYGVKD, per germline. CDR3 region: CAISESDRLSGNTIYF. In DNA, the CDR3 is TGTGCCATCAGTGAGTCAGACCGCCTCTCTGGAAACACCATATATTTT.

The chain joins TRBV5-1 to TRBJ1-4, with D maybe TRBD1 (6 bases). In germline, CDR1 is SGHRS, CDR2 YFSETQ. The CDR3 is 15 residues long. V lost 4 bases and J lost 7, with 17 bases in between. DNA of the CDR3: TGCGCCAGCAGCCCGTACACAGGGATGGGTGAAAAACTGTTTTTT. This sequence encodes CASSPYTGMGEKLFF.

The genes are TRBV6-5 and TRBJ2-1; 7 bases are shared with TRBD1. Germline values: CDR1 MNHEY, CDR2 SVGAGI. CDR3 length: 13 amino acids. V dropped 5 bases and J dropped 4; count of bases not matched to a gene: 2. Here the CDR3 reads CASSTGVYNEQFF. Written as DNA, the CDR3 is TGTGCCAGCAGTACAGGGGTATACAATGAGCAGTTCTTC.

This sequence joins TRBV2 and TRBJ1-2; 10 positions match TRBD1. The CDR3 spans 15 residues. Per the germline V gene, CDR1 is SNHLY and CDR2 is FYNNEI. The V gene end was trimmed by 3 bases and the J gene end by 7 bases; junction bases not matched to a gene: 8. The CDR3 region is CASSDQRWTGGGYTF. DNA for the CDR3: TGTGCCAGCAGTGATCAACGGTGGACAGGGGGTGGCTACACCTTC.

This chain links TRBV27 with TRBJ1-1; D might be TRBD1 (6 bases). Germline V lookup: CDR1 MNHEY, CDR2 SMNVEV (reference sequence). This CDR3 has 16 residues. V dropped 7 bases and J dropped 2 bases, with 20 bases sitting between them. As DNA, the CDR3 is TGTGCCAGCAAAAGGGGGGTAGATTGGGAAAACACTGAAGCTTTCTTT. Translating it yields CASKRGVDWENTEAFF.